The rows below give T cell receptor beta chains drawn from one sample of a study of T cell changes during pregnancy in multiple sclerosis. Data came from immunoSEQ multiplex PCR; TCRdb stores just in-frame clones and leaves some out. The table records about 57,000 clones, roughly 90% of them present only once. Material: peripheral blood, obtained after pregnancy. These TCRs come from a female donor in good health, enrolled as a control in a pregnancy study. The CDR3 runs from the conserved cysteine through the conserved F or W. A D gene is named only where the DNA matches it firmly. Not every row has a clone size; where given, it reads once, few, many or a size class.

d_call j_call clone_size v_call cdr3_aa cdr3_nt
NA TRBJ1-1 NA TRBV27 CASSRGPGLPLNTEAFF TGTGCCAGCAGCCGAGGACCGGGACTGCCATTAAACACTGAAGCTTTCTTT
TRBD1 TRBJ1-3 NA TRBV2 CASSDGQGASDTIYF TGTGCCAGCAGTGACGGACAGGGGGCTTCGGACACCATATATTTT
TRBD2 TRBJ2-1 NA TRBV4-3 CASSQDGGRGYNEQFF TGCGCCAGCAGCCAAGATGGGGGGAGGGGCTACAATGAGCAGTTCTTC
NA TRBJ2-1 NA TRBV19 CASSRQGADKGGRGNEQFF TGTGCCAGTAGCCGACAGGGGGCCGATAAGGGCGGGAGGGGCAATGAGCAGTTCTTC
NA TRBJ1-2 NA TRBV2 CASSETELSGYTF TGTGCCAGCAGTGAAACTGAACTATCAGGCTACACCTTC
NA TRBJ1-5 NA TRBV5-6 CASSLAGYSNQPQHF TGTGCCAGCAGCTTGGCAGGTTATAGCAATCAGCCCCAGCATTTT
TRBD1 TRBJ1-2 NA TRBV27 CASSSSDRGHGYTF TGTGCCAGCAGTTCCTCGGACAGGGGGCATGGCTACACCTTC
TRBD1 TRBJ2-3 NA TRBV7-3 CASSLDRGADTQYF TGTGCCAGCAGCTTGGACAGGGGGGCAGATACGCAGTATTTT
TRBD1 TRBJ1-1 NA TRBV29-1 CSVEETGLNTEAFF TGCAGCGTTGAAGAGACAGGGTTGAACACTGAAGCTTTCTTT
NA TRBJ2-7 NA TRBV11-3 CASSLRAGDLNEQYF TGTGCCAGCAGCTTGCGGGCAGGGGATCTGAACGAGCAGTACTTC
TRBD1 TRBJ1-1 NA TRBV18 CASSQGARGTEAFF TGTGCCAGCTCGCAGGGGGCGCGGGGAACTGAAGCTTTCTTT
NA TRBJ1-1 NA TRBV11-3 CASSLSPVEAFF TGTGCCAGCAGCCTCTCTCCAGTCGAAGCTTTCTTT
TRBD2 TRBJ2-1 NA TRBV10-2 CASTGLAGDNEQFF TGCGCCAGCACGGGACTAGCGGGGGACAATGAGCAGTTCTTC
TRBD1 TRBJ1-5 NA TRBV18 CASSPGQGNQPQHF TGTGCCAGCTCACCGGGACAGGGGAATCAGCCCCAGCATTTT
NA TRBJ2-3 NA TRBV11-2 CASSSGSGADTQYF TGTGCCAGCAGCTCAGGGTCAGGGGCAGATACGCAGTATTTT
TRBD1 TRBJ2-5 NA TRBV28 CASSLSRVTGGWETQYF TGTGCCAGCAGTTTATCACGCGTGACAGGGGGTTGGGAGACCCAGTACTTC
NA TRBJ1-4 NA TRBV10-3 CAISDSSNEKLFF TGTGCCATCAGTGATTCTTCTAATGAAAAACTGTTTTTT
TRBD1 TRBJ2-7 NA TRBV5-5 CASSLTGDYEQYF TGTGCCAGCAGCTTAACAGGGGATTACGAGCAGTACTTC
NA TRBJ2-3 NA TRBV11-3 CASSLDARDTQYF TGTGCCAGCAGCTTAGATGCCCGGGATACGCAGTATTTT
TRBD2 TRBJ2-1 few TRBV27 CASRLSGRANEQFF TGTGCCAGCAGACTCTCGGGGAGGGCCAATGAGCAGTTCTTC
NA TRBJ1-2 NA TRBV19 CASSIVSGSGYGYTF TGTGCCAGTAGTATAGTATCGGGGAGCGGCTATGGCTACACCTTC
NA TRBJ1-1 NA TRBV11-2 CASSLDRNSKNTEAFF TGTGCCAGCAGCTTAGATCGGAACAGCAAGAACACTGAAGCTTTCTTT
NA TRBJ1-2 few TRBV5-6 CASSRDIYGYTF TGTGCCAGCAGCCGGGACATTTATGGCTACACCTTC
NA TRBJ1-1 NA TRBV28 CASSSDPGSSAFF TGTGCCAGCAGCTCCGATCCGGGGTCCTCGGCTTTCTTT
NA TRBJ2-4 NA TRBV7-2 CASSTYRGGKNIQYF TGTGCCAGCAGCACTTACAGGGGAGGCAAAAACATTCAGTACTTC
TRBD1 TRBJ1-4 NA TRBV18 CASSRDREVRKLFF TGTGCCAGCTCTCGGGACAGGGAAGTGCGGAAACTGTTTTTT
TRBD2 TRBJ2-3 NA TRBV10-1 CASSDSSSGGEDTQYF TGCGCCAGCAGTGATTCGTCTAGCGGCGGGGAAGATACGCAGTATTTT
NA TRBJ2-3 NA TRBV9 CASSVGAPGTDTQYF TGTGCCAGCAGCGTAGGGGCCCCCGGCACAGATACGCAGTATTTT
TRBD2 TRBJ2-1 NA TRBV7-2 CASSLGTSGSLTYNEQFF TGTGCCAGCAGCTTGGGGACTAGCGGTAGCCTCACTTACAATGAGCAGTTCTTC
NA TRBJ2-1 NA TRBV27 CASRPTSSYNEQFF TGTGCCAGCAGGCCGACTAGCTCCTACAATGAGCAGTTCTTC
TRBD1 TRBJ1-2 NA TRBV28 CASSWGQGDYGYTF TGTGCCAGCAGCTGGGGACAGGGCGATTATGGCTACACCTTC
NA TRBJ1-3 NA TRBV7-2 CASSPVTGWAGNTIYF TGTGCCAGCAGCCCTGTGACAGGTTGGGCTGGAAACACCATATATTTT
NA TRBJ2-5 NA TRBV4-3 CASSQDSGETQYF TGCGCCAGCAGCCAAGATTCCGGAGAGACCCAGTACTTC
NA TRBJ2-7 NA TRBV10-3 CAISEKHSDYEQYF TGTGCCATCAGTGAGAAGCATAGCGACTACGAGCAGTACTTC
NA TRBJ2-7 NA TRBV6-1 CASTVADHYEQYF TGTGCCAGCACCGTAGCGGATCACTACGAGCAGTACTTC
NA TRBJ2-2 NA TRBV5-1 CASSIQGTGELFF TGCGCCAGCAGCATTCAGGGCACCGGGGAGCTGTTTTTT
TRBD1 TRBJ1-4 NA TRBV4-2 CASSPRDRALGEKLFF TGTGCCAGCAGCCCCCGGGACAGGGCCTTGGGTGAAAAACTGTTTTTT
TRBD2 TRBJ2-1 once TRBV5-6 CASSATSGRALGSYNEQFF TGTGCCAGCAGCGCCACTAGCGGGAGGGCCCTCGGCTCCTACAATGAGCAGTTCTTC
NA TRBJ2-6 once TRBV27 CASSLRGGYSGANVLTF TGTGCCAGCAGTCTACGGGGAGGTTACTCTGGGGCCAACGTCCTGACTTTC